This T cell receptor (beta chain) appears in the sequencing data of a study of early T cells in non-severe SARS-CoV-2 infection. Remarks on this clonotype: Its antigen is still unknown.

Study outcomes and limitations: The matching step, a VDJdb search, favored anti-spike CD8 responses and missed private and CD4 specificities.

The CDR3 has 18 residues. CDR1 is SQVTM, CDR2 ANQGSEA, per germline. The junction had 15 bases not matched to a gene; V was cut back by 4 bases and J by 4 bases. Individually, cDNA molecules had unique molecular identifiers attached to them. TCRdb independently ran MiXCR on the 5' RACE reads; one entry per CDR3 protein. This sample has 60,000 or so distinct CDR3 sequences; around an eighth occur once, and the top ten carry around 1.4%. The rearrangement links TRBV29-1 to TRBJ2-1, with TRBD2 matching over 11 bases. This sample comprised whole blood, obtained at baseline. The clonotype originates from an adult who was a healthcare worker with PCR-confirmed SARS-CoV-2 infection or an uninfected control (not recorded which). CDR3 loop: CSVGHLGGTSGIYNEQFF. The CDR3 DNA sequence: TGCAGCGTTGGGCACCTCGGTGGGACTAGCGGAATATACAATGAGCAGTTCTTC.